These T cell receptor beta chains were read from a single sample in a study of blood T cell repertoires in COVID-19. The data were produced by immunoSEQ multiplex PCR, yet TCRdb's version contains in-frame clones alone and is incomplete. Of roughly 100,000 clones in the sample, about 80% are singletons; the top ten hold less than 20%. Input material: peripheral blood. The source of these receptors is a woman aged 70-85 years with acute or convalescent COVID-19. Each CDR3 is given with its conserved first and last residue. A D gene is named only where the DNA matches it firmly. The size of a clone is reported for some rows only, either as once, few or many, or as a class for expanded clones.

few,TRBV5-1,.,TRBJ2-5,CASSWGAGGQETQYF,TGCGCCAGCAGCTGGGGGGCAGGGGGCCAAGAGACCCAGTACTTC
few,TRBV7-2,TRBD2,TRBJ2-7,CASSLRRGISYEQYF,TGTGCCAGCAGCTTAAGGCGGGGGATCTCCTACGAGCAGTACTTC
.,TRBV19,TRBD1,TRBJ1-2,CASRSAGQAKGYGYTF,TGTGCCAGCCGCTCCGCGGGACAGGCTAAGGGGTATGGCTACACCTTC
.,TRBV7-2,TRBD2,TRBJ2-7,CASSTLAGGPYEQYF,TGTGCCAGCAGCACTCTAGCGGGGGGGCCCTACGAGCAGTACTTC
.,TRBV5-1,.,TRBJ2-7,CASSQTMPRGEQYF,TGCGCCAGCAGCCAGACAATGCCCCGGGGAGAGCAGTACTTC
.,TRBV3-1/TRBV3-2,TRBD1,TRBJ1-1,CASSHSGTGNTEAFF,TGTGCCAGCAGCCATTCTGGGACAGGGAACACTGAAGCTTTCTTT
once,TRBV5-1,.,TRBJ1-2,CASSPSRQGFGYGYTF,TGCGCCAGCAGCCCCTCCCGCCAGGGGTTTGGCTATGGCTACACCTTC
few,TRBV18,.,TRBJ2-2,CASSPQQWTGELFF,TGTGCCAGCTCACCCCAACAGTGGACCGGGGAGCTGTTTTTT
.,TRBV6-2/TRBV6-3,TRBD1,TRBJ2-3,CASSASGTGRTDTQYF,TGTGCCAGCAGTGCCTCCGGGACAGGGCGCACAGATACGCAGTATTTT
many,TRBV19,TRBD2,TRBJ2-1,CASSAGLYLNEQFF,TGTGCCAGTAGTGCGGGACTATATCTCAATGAGCAGTTCTTC
.,TRBV21-1,.,TRBJ1-6,CASSKAWQGLSYNSPLHF,TGTGCCAGCAGCAAAGCATGGCAGGGCCTCTCCTATAATTCACCCCTCCACTTT
.,TRBV6-5,TRBD1,TRBJ2-6,CASSFQGAGATPYF,TGTGCCAGCTCCTTTCAGGGGGCTGGGGCGACCCCGTACTTC
.,TRBV29-1,.,TRBJ2-7,CSVEVPGSGEQYF,TGCAGCGTTGAAGTCCCGGGGTCAGGCGAGCAGTACTTC
.,TRBV6-5,.,TRBJ1-2,CASSPVGTANYGYTF,TGTGCCAGCAGCCCAGTAGGTACAGCTAACTATGGCTACACCTTC
.,TRBV7-9,TRBD2,TRBJ2-7,CASSLGGSGGTYEQYF,TGTGCCAGCAGCTTAGGCGGTAGCGGGGGTACCTACGAGCAGTACTTC
once,TRBV28,TRBD2,TRBJ2-5,CASSSGGGVGPETQYF,TGTGCCAGCAGTTCCGGCGGGGGGGTTGGTCCAGAGACCCAGTACTTC
.,TRBV10-2,.,TRBJ1-1,CASSEMGGTEAFF,TGCGCCAGCAGTGAAATGGGGGGGACTGAAGCTTTCTTT
.,TRBV30,TRBD2,TRBJ2-5,CAWSLGLAGATLQETQYF,TGTGCCTGGAGTCTCGGACTAGCGGGGGCCACCTTACAAGAGACCCAGTACTTC
.,TRBV18,.,TRBJ1-1,CASSPFSAVVGTEAFF,TGTGCCAGCTCACCATTTTCCGCCGTCGTCGGCACTGAAGCTTTCTTT
.,TRBV29-1,.,TRBJ1-1,CSVISGQTEAFF,TGCAGCGTGATCTCTGGGCAAACTGAAGCTTTCTTT
.,TRBV19,.,TRBJ2-3,CASTATYRDGTDTQYF,TGTGCCAGTACCGCTACTTACAGGGATGGCACAGATACGCAGTATTTT
.,TRBV5-4,.,TRBJ1-4,CASSHNSAEKLFF,TGTGCCAGCAGCCATAACAGTGCCGAAAAACTGTTTTTT
.,TRBV18,.,TRBJ1-1,CASSPLGQTEAFF,TGTGCCAGCTCACCACTGGGGCAGACTGAAGCTTTCTTT
.,TRBV13,TRBD2,TRBJ2-7,CASGDRGGGYYEQYF,TGTGCCAGCGGGGACCGCGGCGGGGGGTACTACGAGCAGTACTTC